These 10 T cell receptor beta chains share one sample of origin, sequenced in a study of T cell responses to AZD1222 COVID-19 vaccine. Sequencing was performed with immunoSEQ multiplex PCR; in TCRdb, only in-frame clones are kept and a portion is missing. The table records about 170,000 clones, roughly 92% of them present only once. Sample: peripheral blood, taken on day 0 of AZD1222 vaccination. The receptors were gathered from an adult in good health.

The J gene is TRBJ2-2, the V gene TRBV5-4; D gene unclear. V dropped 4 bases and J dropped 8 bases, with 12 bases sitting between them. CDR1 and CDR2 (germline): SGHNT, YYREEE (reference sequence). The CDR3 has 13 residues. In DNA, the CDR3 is TGTGCCAGCAGCCCTGCTGGAACGGGGGAGCTGTTTTTT. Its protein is CASSPAGTGELFF.

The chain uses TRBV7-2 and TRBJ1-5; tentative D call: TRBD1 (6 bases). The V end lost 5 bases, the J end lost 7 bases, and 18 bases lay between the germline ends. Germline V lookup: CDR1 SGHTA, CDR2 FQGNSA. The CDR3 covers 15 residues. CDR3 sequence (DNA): TGTGCCAGCAGCCGTACTACAGGGCCTAACCAGCCCCAGCATTTT. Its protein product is CASSRTTGPNQPQHF.

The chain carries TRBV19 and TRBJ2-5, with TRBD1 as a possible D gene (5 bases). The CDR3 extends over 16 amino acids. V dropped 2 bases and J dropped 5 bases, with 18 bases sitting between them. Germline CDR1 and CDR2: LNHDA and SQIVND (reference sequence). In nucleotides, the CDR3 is TGTGCCAGTAGTATATTCCCCTCCCAGGGTGGGGAGACCCAGTACTTC. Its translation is CASSIFPSQGGETQYF.

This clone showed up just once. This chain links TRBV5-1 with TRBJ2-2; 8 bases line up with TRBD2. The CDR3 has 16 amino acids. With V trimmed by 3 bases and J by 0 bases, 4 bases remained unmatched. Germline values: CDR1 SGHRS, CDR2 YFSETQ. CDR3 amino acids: CASSYVAGTNTGELFF. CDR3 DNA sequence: TGCGCCAGCAGCTATGTAGCGGGGACGAACACCGGGGAGCTGTTTTTT.

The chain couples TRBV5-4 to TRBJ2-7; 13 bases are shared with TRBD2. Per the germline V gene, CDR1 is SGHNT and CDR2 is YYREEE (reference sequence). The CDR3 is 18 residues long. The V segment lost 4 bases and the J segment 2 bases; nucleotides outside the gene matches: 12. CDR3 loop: CASSRTFGTSGTAYEQYF. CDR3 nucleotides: TGTGCCAGCAGCCGTACCTTCGGGACTAGCGGGACCGCCTACGAGCAGTACTTC.

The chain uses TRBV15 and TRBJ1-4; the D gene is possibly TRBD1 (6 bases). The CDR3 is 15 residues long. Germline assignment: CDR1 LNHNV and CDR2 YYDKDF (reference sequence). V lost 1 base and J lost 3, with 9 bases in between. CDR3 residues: CATSRVRTANEKLFF. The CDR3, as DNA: TGTGCCACCAGCAGAGTCCGGACAGCTAATGAAAAACTGTTTTTT.

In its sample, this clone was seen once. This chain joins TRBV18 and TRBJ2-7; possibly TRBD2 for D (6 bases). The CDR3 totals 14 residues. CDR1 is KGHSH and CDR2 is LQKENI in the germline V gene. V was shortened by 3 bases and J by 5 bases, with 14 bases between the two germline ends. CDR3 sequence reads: CASSPLVGGDEQYF. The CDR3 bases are TGTGCCAGCTCACCCCTCGTCGGGGGAGACGAGCAGTACTTC.

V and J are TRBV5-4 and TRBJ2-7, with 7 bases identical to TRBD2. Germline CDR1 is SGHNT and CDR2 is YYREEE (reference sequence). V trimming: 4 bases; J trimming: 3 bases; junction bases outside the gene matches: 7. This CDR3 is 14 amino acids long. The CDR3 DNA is TGTGCCAGCAGCGGTGGGGGGAGGGTCTACGAGCAGTACTTC. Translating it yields CASSGGGRVYEQYF. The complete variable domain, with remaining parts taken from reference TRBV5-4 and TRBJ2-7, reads ETGVTQSPTHLIKTRGQQVTLRCSSQSGHNTVSWYQQALGQGPQFIFQYYREEENGRGNFPPRFSGLQFPNYSSELNVNALELDDSALYLCASSGGGRVYEQYFGPGTRLTVT.

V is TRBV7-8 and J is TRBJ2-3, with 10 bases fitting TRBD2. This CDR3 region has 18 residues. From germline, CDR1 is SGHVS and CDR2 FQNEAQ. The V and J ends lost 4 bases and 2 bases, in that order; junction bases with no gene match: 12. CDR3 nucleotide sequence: TGTGCCAGCAGCTCCCAACGATCACTAGCGGGGATCACAGATACGCAGTATTTT. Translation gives CASSSQRSLAGITDTQYF.

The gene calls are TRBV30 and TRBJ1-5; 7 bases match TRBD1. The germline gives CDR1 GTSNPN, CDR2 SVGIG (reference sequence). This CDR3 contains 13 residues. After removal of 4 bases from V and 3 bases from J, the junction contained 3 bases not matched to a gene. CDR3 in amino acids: CAWTGGDNQPQHF. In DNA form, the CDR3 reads TGTGCCTGGACAGGGGGTGACAATCAGCCCCAGCATTTT.